This T cell receptor (beta chain) was identified in a study of blood T cell repertoires in COVID-19. Overall study: The United States, Italy and Spain were the sources of the acute and convalescent COVID-19 samples.

Profiled with immunoSEQ multiplex PCR; TCRdb holds only in-frame clones, not every one. This sample carries hundreds of thousands of clones, more than 80% of them seen once, and the ten largest clones take about 1.3%. Participants' own reports of clinical history determined their cohort assignment. Trimming shortened V by 3 bases and J by 1 base, and 10 bases separated the two germline ends. The CDR3 is 15 amino acids. Looked up from germline, CDR1 is KGHDR and CDR2 is SFDVKD. Specimen: PBMCs or T cells enriched from blood (not recorded which). The chain joins TRBV24-1 to TRBJ2-3, with TRBD1 as a possible D gene (6 bases). The receptor was isolated from a man aged 30 to 39 who had recovered from COVID-19. CDR3 loop: CATSDEDRRTDTQYF. In DNA form, the CDR3 reads TGTGCCACCAGTGATGAGGACAGACGCACAGATACGCAGTATTTT.